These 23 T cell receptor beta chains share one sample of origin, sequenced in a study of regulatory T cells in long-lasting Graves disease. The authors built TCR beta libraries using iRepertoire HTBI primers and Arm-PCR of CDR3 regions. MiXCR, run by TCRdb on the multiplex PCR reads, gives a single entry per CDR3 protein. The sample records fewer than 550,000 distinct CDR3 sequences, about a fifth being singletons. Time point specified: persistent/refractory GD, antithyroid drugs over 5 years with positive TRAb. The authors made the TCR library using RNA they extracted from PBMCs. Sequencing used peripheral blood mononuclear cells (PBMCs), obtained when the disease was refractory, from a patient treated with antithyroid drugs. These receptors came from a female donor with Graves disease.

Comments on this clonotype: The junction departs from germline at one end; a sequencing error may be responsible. CDR3 residues: CATADVGEQDF. CDR3 coding DNA: TGTGCCACCGCTGACGTGGGGGAACAGGACTTC. The chain uses TRBV24-1 and TRBJ2-4, with D possibly called TRBD1 or TRBD2 (5 bases each). The CDR3 extends over 11 amino acids. Germline V lookup: CDR1 KGHDR, CDR2 SFDVKD.

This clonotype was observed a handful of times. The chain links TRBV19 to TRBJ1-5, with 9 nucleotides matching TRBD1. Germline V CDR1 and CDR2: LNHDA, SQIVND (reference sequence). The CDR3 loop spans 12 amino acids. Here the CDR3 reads CAGGQGKGPQHF. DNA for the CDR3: TGTGCGGGAGGACAGGGGAAGGGGCCCCAGCATTTT. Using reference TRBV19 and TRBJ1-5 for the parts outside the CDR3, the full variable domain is DGGITQSPKYLFRKEGQNVTLSCEQNLNHDAMYWYRQDPGQGLRLIYYSQIVNDFQKGDIAEGYSVSREKKESFPLTVTSAQKNPTAFYLCAGGQGKGPQHFGDGTRLSIL.

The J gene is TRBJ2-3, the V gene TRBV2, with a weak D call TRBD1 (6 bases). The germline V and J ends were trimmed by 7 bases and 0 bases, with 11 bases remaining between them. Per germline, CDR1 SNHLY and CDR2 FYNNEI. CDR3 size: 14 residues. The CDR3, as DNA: TGTGCCAGCAAAGGGGACATAAGCACAGATACGCAGTATTTT. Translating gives CASKGDISTDTQYF.

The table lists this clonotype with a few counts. The CDR3 bases are TGCGCCAGCAGCTTGGACGGGACTCAGGGGCCCCAGCATTTT. The encoded protein is CASSLDGTQGPQHF. The chain carries TRBV5-1 and TRBJ1-5; tentatively, D is TRBD1 (5 bases). Germline V gene sequence: CDR1 SGHRS, CDR2 YFSETQ. V shed 0 bases and J shed 9 bases, with 13 bases lying between them. The CDR3 consists of 14 residues.

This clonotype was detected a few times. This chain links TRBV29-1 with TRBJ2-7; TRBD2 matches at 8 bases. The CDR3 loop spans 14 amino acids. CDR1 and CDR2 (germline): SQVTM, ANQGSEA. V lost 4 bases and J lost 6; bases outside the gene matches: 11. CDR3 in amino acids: CSVGPIAGSPEQYF. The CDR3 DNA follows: TGCAGCGTTGGCCCAATAGCGGGATCACCCGAGCAGTACTTC.

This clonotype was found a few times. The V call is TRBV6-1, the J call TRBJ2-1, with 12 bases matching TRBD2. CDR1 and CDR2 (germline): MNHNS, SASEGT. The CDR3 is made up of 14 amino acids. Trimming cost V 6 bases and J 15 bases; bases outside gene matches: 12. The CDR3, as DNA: TGTGCCAGCAGGACCGGGACTAGCGGGTCCGTTGCGTTCTTC. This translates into CASRTGTSGSVAFF.

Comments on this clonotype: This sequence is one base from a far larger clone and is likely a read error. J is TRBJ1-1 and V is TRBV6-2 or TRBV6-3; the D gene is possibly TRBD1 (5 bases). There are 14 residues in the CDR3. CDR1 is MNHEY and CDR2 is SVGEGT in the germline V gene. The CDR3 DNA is TGTCCCAGCAGTTTGGGGGGACTGAACACTGAAGCTTTCTTT. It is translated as CPSSLGGLNTEAFF.

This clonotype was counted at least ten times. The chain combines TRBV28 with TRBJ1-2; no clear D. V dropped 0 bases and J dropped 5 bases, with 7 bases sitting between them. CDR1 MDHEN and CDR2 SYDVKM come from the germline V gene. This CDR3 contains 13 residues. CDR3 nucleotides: TGTGCCAGCAGTTTATGGTCAGAATATGGCTACACCTTC. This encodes CASSLWSEYGYTF.

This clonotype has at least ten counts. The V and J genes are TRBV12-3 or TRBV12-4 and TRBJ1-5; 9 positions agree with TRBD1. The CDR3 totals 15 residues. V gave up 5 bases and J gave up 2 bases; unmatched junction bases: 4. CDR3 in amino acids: CASSTGQGGNQPQHF. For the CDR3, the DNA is TGTGCCAGCAGTACGGGACAGGGAGGCAATCAGCCCCAGCATTTT.

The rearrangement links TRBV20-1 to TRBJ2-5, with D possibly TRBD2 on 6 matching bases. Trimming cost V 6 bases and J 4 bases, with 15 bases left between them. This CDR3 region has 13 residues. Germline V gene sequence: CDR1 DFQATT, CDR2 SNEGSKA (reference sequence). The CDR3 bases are TGCAGTGCCCTGAAAAGGGGAGGAGAGACCCAGTACTTC. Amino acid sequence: CSALKRGGETQYF.

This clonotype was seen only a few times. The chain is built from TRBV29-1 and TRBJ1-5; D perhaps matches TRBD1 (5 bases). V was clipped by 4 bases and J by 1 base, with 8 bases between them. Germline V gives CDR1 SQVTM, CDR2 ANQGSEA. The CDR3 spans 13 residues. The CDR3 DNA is TGCAGCGTTGGACAGTCAAGCAATCAGCCCCAGCATTTT. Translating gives CSVGQSSNQPQHF.

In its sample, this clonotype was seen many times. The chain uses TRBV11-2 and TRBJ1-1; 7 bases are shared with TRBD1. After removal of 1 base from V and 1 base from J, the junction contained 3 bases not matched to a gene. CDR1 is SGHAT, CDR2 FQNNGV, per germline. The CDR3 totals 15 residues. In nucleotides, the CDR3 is TGTGCCAGCAGCTTAGCCGGGACAGCGAACACTGAAGCTTTCTTT. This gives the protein CASSLAGTANTEAFF.

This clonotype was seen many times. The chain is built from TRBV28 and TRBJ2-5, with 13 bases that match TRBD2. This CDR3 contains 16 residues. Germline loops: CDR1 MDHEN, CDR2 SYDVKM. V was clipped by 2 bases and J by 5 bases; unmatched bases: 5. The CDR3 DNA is TGTGCCAGCAGTTTAGCCGGGACTAGCGGGATGGAGACCCAGTACTTC. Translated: CASSLAGTSGMETQYF.

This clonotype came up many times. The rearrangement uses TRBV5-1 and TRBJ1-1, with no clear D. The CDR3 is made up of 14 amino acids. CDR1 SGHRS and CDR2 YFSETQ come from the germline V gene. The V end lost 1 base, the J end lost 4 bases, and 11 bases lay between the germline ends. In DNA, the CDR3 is TGCGCCAGCAGCTTGCTCGATAGTGGCACTGAAGCTTTCTTT. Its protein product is CASSLLDSGTEAFF. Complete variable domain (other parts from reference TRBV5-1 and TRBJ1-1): KAGVTQTPRYLIKTRGQQVTLSCSPISGHRSVSWYQQTPGQGLQFLFEYFSETQRNKGNFPGRFSGRQFSNSRSEMNVSTLELGDSALYLCASSLLDSGTEAFFGQGTRLTVV.

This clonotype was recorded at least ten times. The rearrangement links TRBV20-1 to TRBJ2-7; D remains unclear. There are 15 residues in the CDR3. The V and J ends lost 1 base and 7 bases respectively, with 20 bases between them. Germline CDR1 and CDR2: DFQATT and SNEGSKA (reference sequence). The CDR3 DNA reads TGCAGTGCTAGAGGTTATACCCTCGGTGGATTGGAGCAGTACTTC. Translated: CSARGYTLGGLEQYF.

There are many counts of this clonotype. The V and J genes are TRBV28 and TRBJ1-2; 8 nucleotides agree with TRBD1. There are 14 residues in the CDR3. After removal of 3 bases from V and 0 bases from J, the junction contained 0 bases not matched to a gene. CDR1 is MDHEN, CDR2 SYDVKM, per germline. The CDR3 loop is CASSLTGANYGYTF. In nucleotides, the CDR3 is TGTGCCAGCAGTTTGACAGGGGCTAACTATGGCTACACCTTC.

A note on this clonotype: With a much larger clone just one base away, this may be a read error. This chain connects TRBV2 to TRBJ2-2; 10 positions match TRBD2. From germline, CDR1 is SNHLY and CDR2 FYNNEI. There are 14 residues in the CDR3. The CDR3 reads CANSLAGDTGELFF. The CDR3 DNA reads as TGTGCCAACAGTCTAGCGGGAGACACCGGGGAGCTGTTTTTT.

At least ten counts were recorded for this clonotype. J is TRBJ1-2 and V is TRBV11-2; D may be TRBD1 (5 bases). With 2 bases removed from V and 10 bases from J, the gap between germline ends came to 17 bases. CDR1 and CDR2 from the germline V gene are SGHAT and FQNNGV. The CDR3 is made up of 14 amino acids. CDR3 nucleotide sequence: TGTGCCAGCAGCTTACAGGGAATTGGGGGGTACTACACCTTC. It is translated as CASSLQGIGGYYTF.

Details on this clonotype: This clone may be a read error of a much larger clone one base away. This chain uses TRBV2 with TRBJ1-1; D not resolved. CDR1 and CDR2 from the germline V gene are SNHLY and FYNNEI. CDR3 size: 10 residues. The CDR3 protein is CASSLSEALF. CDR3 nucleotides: TGTGCCAGCAGCCTAAGTGAAGCTCTCTTT.

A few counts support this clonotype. The CDR3 region is CASSQGKGVGRELFF. The CDR3 DNA is TGTGCCAGCAGCCAGGGGAAGGGCGTCGGGAGGGAGCTGTTTTTT. This chain links TRBV12-3 or TRBV12-4 with TRBJ2-2; tentatively, D is TRBD1 (6 bases). Trimming shortened V by 6 bases and J by 9 bases, and 20 bases separated the two germline ends. The CDR3 has 15 residues.

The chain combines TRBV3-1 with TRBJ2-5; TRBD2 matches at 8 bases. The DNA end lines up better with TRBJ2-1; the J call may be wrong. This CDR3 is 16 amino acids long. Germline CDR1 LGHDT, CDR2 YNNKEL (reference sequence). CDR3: CASSQDYGGRYNEQFF. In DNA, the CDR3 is TGTGCCAGCAGCCAAGATTACGGCGGGAGGTACAATGAGCAGTTCTTC.

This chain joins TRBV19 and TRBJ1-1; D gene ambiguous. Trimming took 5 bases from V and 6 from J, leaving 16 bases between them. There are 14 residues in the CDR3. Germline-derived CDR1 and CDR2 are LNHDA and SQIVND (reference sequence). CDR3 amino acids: CASSDGRIFAEAFF. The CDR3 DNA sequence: TGTGCCAGTAGTGATGGGAGGATATTCGCTGAAGCTTTCTTT.

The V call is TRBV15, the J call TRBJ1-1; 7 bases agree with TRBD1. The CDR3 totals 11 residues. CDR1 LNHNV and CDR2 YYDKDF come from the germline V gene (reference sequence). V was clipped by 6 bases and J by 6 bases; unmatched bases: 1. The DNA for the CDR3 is TGTGCCACCAGGGGGACAGCTGAAGCTTTCTTT. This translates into CATRGTAEAFF.